This is a list of T cell receptor beta chains from one sample in a study of early T cells in non-severe SARS-CoV-2 infection. TCRdb reanalysed the 5' RACE reads using MiXCR and keeps one entry per CDR3 protein. The sample lists some 50,000 distinct CDR3 sequences, roughly 4% occurring once. Specimen: whole blood. Source of these receptors: an adult who was a healthcare worker with PCR-confirmed SARS-CoV-2 infection or an uninfected control (not recorded which). Each CDR3 is given with its conserved first and last residue. A D gene is named only where the DNA matches it firmly. Expanded clones are given a class, and other clones once, few, many or no size at all.

v_call	d_call	j_call	clone_size	cdr3_aa	cdr3_nt
TRBV24-1	TRBD1	TRBJ2-1	few	CATSDATGHNEQFF	TGTGCCACCAGTGATGCGACAGGGCACAATGAGCAGTTCTTC
TRBV6-5	.	TRBJ1-3	many	CASSFGRVGSGNTIYF	TGTGCCAGCAGCTTCGGCCGGGTCGGCTCTGGAAACACCATATATTTT
TRBV7-2	.	TRBJ2-7	few	CASSLWATLGSTYEQYF	TGTGCCAGCAGCTTATGGGCTACATTGGGGTCAACCTACGAGCAGTACTTC
TRBV29-1	TRBD1	TRBJ2-7	few	CSVCHPQNRGSCEQYF	TGCAGCGTTTGCCACCCCCAGAACAGGGGGTCTTGCGAGCAGTACTTC
TRBV18	.	TRBJ1-1	many	CASSPRGQNTEAFF	TGTGCCAGCTCACCACGAGGACAGAACACTGAAGCTTTCTTT
TRBV20-1	.	TRBJ1-1	many	CSALLDSLEAFF	TGCAGTGCTCTTTTAGACAGTCTTGAAGCTTTCTTT
TRBV10-3	TRBD1	TRBJ2-7	many	CAISPGQGYEQYF	TGTGCCATCAGCCCGGGACAGGGGTACGAGCAGTACTTC
TRBV6-5	.	TRBJ2-5	many	CASRSQGETQYF	TGTGCCAGCAGGTCCCAGGGGGAGACCCAGTACTTC
TRBV7-2	.	TRBJ2-5	few	CASSPPSGETQYF	TGTGCCAGCAGTCCCCCCAGTGGAGAGACCCAGTACTTC
TRBV20-1	TRBD1	TRBJ1-6	many	CSARDGGQGAFSPLHF	TGCAGTGCTAGAGATGGGGGGCAGGGGGCTTTTTCACCCCTCCACTTT
TRBV7-2	.	TRBJ2-3	many	CASSPSTDTQYF	TGTGCCAGCAGCCCGAGCACAGATACGCAGTATTTT
TRBV15	.	TRBJ1-3	.	CATSRDGRNTIYF	TGTGCCACCAGCAGGGACGGACGGAACACCATATATTTT
TRBV27	.	TRBJ1-5	many	CASSFSQANQPQHF	TGTGCCAGCAGTTTTTCCCAGGCCAATCAGCCCCAGCATTTT
TRBV5-1	.	TRBJ1-3	.	CASSLDPTGRGNTIYF	TGCGCCAGCAGCTTGGACCCCACAGGGCGTGGAAACACCATATATTTT
TRBV20-1	TRBD2	TRBJ2-3	.	CSARTQGLARLTDTQYF	TGCAGTGCTAGAACCCAGGGACTAGCGCGTCTCACAGATACGCAGTATTTT
TRBV12-3/TRBV12-4	TRBD2	TRBJ2-1	many	CASRLLASTNEQFF	TGTGCCAGCAGGTTACTAGCGTCCACCAATGAGCAGTTCTTC
TRBV6-5	.	TRBJ1-3	many	CASSYSRGTANTIYF	TGTGCCAGCAGTTACTCCCGGGGAACAGCAAACACCATATATTTT
TRBV7-2	.	TRBJ2-3	.	CASSELRGADTQYF	TGTGCCAGCAGCGAGTTGCGGGGCGCAGATACGCAGTATTTT
TRBV10-3	TRBD1	TRBJ2-1	many	CAISGTGPPNEQFF	TGTGCCATCAGTGGGACAGGCCCACCCAATGAGCAGTTCTTC
TRBV5-6	TRBD1	TRBJ1-5	many	CASSSGTGDYNGNQPQHF	TGTGCCAGCAGTTCCGGGACAGGGGATTATAACGGCAATCAGCCCCAGCATTTT
TRBV14	.	TRBJ2-3	.	CASSQRTSSLPSTDTQYF	TGTGCCAGCAGCCAAAGAACGAGCTCACTGCCTAGCACAGATACGCAGTATTTT
TRBV19	.	TRBJ1-1	many	CASSLGVAEAFF	TGTGCCAGTAGTCTCGGGGTAGCTGAAGCTTTCTTT